This T cell receptor beta chain was observed in a study of T cell changes during pregnancy in multiple sclerosis. Germline-derived CDR1 and CDR2 are MDHEN and SYDVKM. The CDR3 contains 14 residues. The V segment lost 9 bases and the J segment 8 bases; nucleotides outside the gene matches: 13. Sequencing used immunoSEQ multiplex PCR; TCRdb keeps in-frame clones, though not all of them. The sample consists of tens of thousands of clones, around 92% of them appearing once. The input for sequencing was peripheral blood, taken in the third trimester of pregnancy. The chain is built from TRBV28 and TRBJ2-1, with 7 bases lining up with TRBD2. The receptor was derived from a female donor in good health, enrolled as a control in a pregnancy study. CDR3 nucleotides: TGTGCCAGTGGGGCTTCGGGGACTAAGGATGAGCAGTTCTTC. Protein: CASGASGTKDEQFF.